This T cell receptor beta chain was sequenced for a study of blood T cell repertoires in COVID-19. Across the whole study: T cells, B-cell-depleted T cells, or PBMCs supplied cDNA or gDNA.

The germline V and J ends were trimmed by 1 base and 3 bases, with 7 bases remaining between them. The CDR3 spans 13 residues. Germline V gives CDR1 LNHDA, CDR2 SQIVND (reference sequence). This clone showed up just a few times. Per the original methods: Estimation of nucleated cell counts relied on the amplification of reference gene primers. The method was immunoSEQ multiplex PCR; TCRdb's version includes in-frame clones alone and lacks a portion of them. That table is the source of V, J and clone size, and D and trimming were worked out from the DNA. The sample comprises 300,000 to 400,000 clones, 70% to 90% of which are singletons, and 2.3% rests with the top ten.

The gene calls are TRBV19 and TRBJ2-7; D gene uncertain. The sample consisted of peripheral blood. This clonotype originated in a woman aged 60-70 years with COVID-19, enrolled during active disease. Written as DNA, the CDR3 is TGTGCCAGTAGTATAGCCAACTACTACGAGCAGTACTTC. It encodes CASSIANYYEQYF.